What follows are 12 T cell receptor beta chains derived from one specimen sequenced in a study of blood T cell repertoires in COVID-19. The protocol was immunoSEQ multiplex PCR, while the TCRdb copy is restricted to in-frame clones and leaves out a portion. The sample holds 300,000 or so clones, approximately 86% seen once. Material: peripheral blood. These receptors all stem from a man aged 65 to 79 with acute or convalescent COVID-19.

This chain connects TRBV9 to TRBJ1-4, with D possibly matching TRBD1 (5 bases). The CDR3 has 13 residues. Germline CDR1 SGDLS, CDR2 YYNGEE. The V end was cut by 3 bases, the J end by 13 bases, with 16 bases between. The CDR3 DNA is TGTGCCAGCAGCGGAGGACACCGACTGGGACTGTTTTTT. The encoded protein is CASSGGHRLGLFF.

This chain links TRBV29-1 with TRBJ2-1; D is perhaps TRBD2 (6 bases). CDR1 and CDR2 from the germline V gene are SQVTM and ANQGSEA. Between the trimmed V and J ends, which lost 1 base and 10 bases, there was a span of 17 bases. The CDR3 runs to 14 residues. The CDR3 is CSVEVMRGRDEQFF. In nucleotides, the CDR3 is TGCAGCGTTGAAGTGATGCGGGGTCGGGACGAGCAGTTCTTC.

In its sample, this clone was seen once. The J gene is TRBJ1-4, the V gene TRBV30, with TRBD1 identical over 7 bases. After removal of 3 bases from V and 5 bases from J, the junction contained 6 bases not matched to a gene. Germline CDR1 is GTSNPN and CDR2 is SVGIG (reference sequence). This CDR3 is 14 amino acids long. The CDR3 sequence is CAWRETGPNEKLFF. CDR3 nucleotides: TGTGCCTGGAGAGAGACAGGGCCCAATGAAAAACTGTTTTTT.

This sequence joins TRBV15 and TRBJ1-2; D remains ambiguous. Germline V lookup: CDR1 LNHNV, CDR2 YYDKDF (reference sequence). This CDR3 has 12 amino acids. Trimming shortened V by 4 bases and J by 7 bases, and 10 bases separated the two germline ends. The CDR3 DNA sequence: TGTGCCACCAGCACCTCCTCGGGTGGCTACACCTTC. Residues: CATSTSSGGYTF.

The chain recombines TRBV2 with TRBJ2-1; D might be TRBD2 (5 bases). V lost 5 bases and J 6 bases, leaving 17 bases between the germline ends. Germline V gene lookup returns CDR1 SNHLY and CDR2 FYNNEI. The CDR3 is 15 residues long. CDR3 region: CASSLRTGSPNEQFF. As DNA, the CDR3 is TGTGCCAGCAGTCTTCGAACGGGGTCCCCCAATGAGCAGTTCTTC.

The count of this clone is one. The V call is TRBV4-3, the J call TRBJ1-4; possible D gene TRBD1, 6 bases. Germline V gene data show CDR1 as LGHNA and CDR2 as YSLEER. The CDR3 has 16 residues. The germline V and J ends were trimmed by 1 base and 2 bases, with 11 bases remaining between them. Written as DNA, the CDR3 is TGCGCCAGCAGCCAAGTGGGCAGGGGTACTAATGAAAAACTGTTTTTT. It is translated as CASSQVGRGTNEKLFF.

The chain couples TRBV30 to TRBJ1-6; D not certain. V lost 0 bases and J lost 7, with 7 bases in between. The germline CDR1 and CDR2 sequences are GTSNPN and SVGIG (reference sequence). The CDR3 is 13 residues long. CDR3 sequence: CAWSVLPNSPLHF. The CDR3 nucleotides are TGTGCCTGGAGTGTACTCCCGAATTCACCCCTCCACTTT.

This clone was seen a handful of times. V usage is TRBV10-3 and J usage is TRBJ2-7, with 11 bases fitting TRBD1. J was trimmed by 2 bases and V by 11 bases; bases with no gene match: 8. In germline, CDR1 is ENHRY, CDR2 SYGVKD. This CDR3 has 14 amino acids. CDR3 region: CALAPGQGAYEQYF. CDR3 nucleotides: TGTGCCCTCGCGCCGGGACAGGGGGCCTACGAGCAGTACTTC.

The V and J genes are TRBV5-6 and TRBJ1-1; 9 bases map to TRBD1. J was trimmed by 6 bases and V by 1 base; bases with no gene match: 16. Germline V gives CDR1 SGHDT, CDR2 YYEEEE. CDR3 length equals 18 residues. The CDR3 nucleotides are TGTGCCAGCAGCTTGACCTTCCGGGACAGGGAGTTGGTGGCTGAAGCTTTCTTT. Translating gives CASSLTFRDRELVAEAFF. Looking up the rest from reference TRBV5-6 and TRBJ1-1 gives the full variable domain: DAGVTQSPTHLIKTRGQQVTLRCSPKSGHDTVSWYQQALGQGPQFIFQYYEEEERQRGNFPDRFSGHQFPNYSSELNVNALLLGDSALYLCASSLTFRDRELVAEAFFGQGTRLTVV.

The genes are TRBV7-2 and TRBJ1-5; D unresolved. Germline assignment: CDR1 SGHTA and CDR2 FQGNSA. The CDR3 consists of 13 residues. Trimming pared 1 base from V and 7 bases from J, leaving 8 bases between. CDR3 coding DNA: TGTGCCAGCAGCTTAGATTACCGGCAGCCCCAGCATTTT. The encoded protein is CASSLDYRQPQHF. Full variable domain (rest looked up from reference TRBV7-2 and TRBJ1-5): GAGVSQSPSNKVTEKGKDVELRCDPISGHTALYWYRQSLGQGLEFLIYFQGNSAPDKSGLPSDRFSAERTGGSVSTLTIQRTQQEDSAVYLCASSLDYRQPQHFGDGTRLSIL.

The rearrangement uses TRBV7-8 and TRBJ2-1; 16 nucleotides agree with TRBD2. After removal of 10 bases from V and 6 bases from J, the junction contained 18 bases not matched to a gene. The CDR3 spans 19 residues. The germline V gene has CDR1 SGHVS and CDR2 FQNEAQ. Written as DNA, the CDR3 is TGTGCCACGGACCTTGGGACTAGCGGGGGGGCCGTGTCCGCCAATGAGCAGTTCTTC. This codes for CATDLGTSGGAVSANEQFF.

This clone has a single count. The chain joins TRBV5-1 to TRBJ2-1, with TRBD1 identical over 8 bases. Germline V gene sequence: CDR1 SGHRS, CDR2 YFSETQ. The J segment lost 7 bases and the V segment lost 4 bases, leaving 7 bases of the junction unmatched. The CDR3 runs 14 residues. The DNA of the CDR3 is TGCGCCAGCAGCCGTACAGGGGGGACAAATGAGCAGTTCTTC. As protein: CASSRTGGTNEQFF.